The 30 T cell receptor beta chains in this list originate from one sample, sequenced in a study of technical replicates of blood from several donors. The method was immunoSEQ multiplex PCR; TCRdb's version includes in-frame clones alone and lacks a portion of them. Of 45,000 to 55,000 clones detected, around 94% appear once; the ten largest clones hold 0.2% to 0.25%. Source material: T cells isolated from PBMCs. The receptors were sampled from a human donor in good health.

This rearrangement joins TRBV6-5 to TRBJ1-4, with D unresolved. CDR1 is MNHEY, CDR2 SVGAGI, per germline. V dropped 2 bases and J dropped 3 bases, with 10 bases sitting between them. The CDR3 length is 15 residues. CDR3 nucleotides: TGTGCCAGCAGTTACGCTGACAAGTCTAATGAAAAACTGTTTTTT. It codes for CASSYADKSNEKLFF.

This sequence joins TRBV7-9 and TRBJ2-7; a possible D gene is TRBD2 (5 bases). V lost 4 bases, J lost 6 bases, and 13 bases lay in between. Per the germline V gene, CDR1 is SEHNR and CDR2 is FQNEAQ (reference sequence). CDR3 length equals 13 residues. The CDR3 DNA follows: TGTGCCAGCAGCTCCCTCGAAGCGGTCGAGCAGTACTTC. It yields the protein CASSSLEAVEQYF.

The gene calls are TRBV7-6 and TRBJ2-2; the D is unclear. Germline lookup yields CDR1 SGHVS and CDR2 FNYEAQ. This CDR3 is built from 15 residues. Trimming cost V 1 base and J 2 bases, with 8 bases left between them. The CDR3 DNA is TGTGCCAGCAGCTTAGGTCGCCTAAACACCGGGGAGCTGTTTTTT. It is translated as CASSLGRLNTGELFF. Supplemented by reference TRBV7-6 and TRBJ2-2, the full variable domain reads GAGVSQSPRYKVTKRGQDVALRCDPISGHVSLYWYRQALGQGPEFLTYFNYEAQQDKSGLPNDRFSAERPEGSISTLTIQRTEQRDSAMYRCASSLGRLNTGELFFGEGSRLTVL.

The chain has TRBV5-1 and TRBJ2-5; D may be TRBD1 (6 bases). V lost 0 bases and J 5 bases, leaving 14 bases between the germline ends. CDR3 length equals 15 residues. Germline-derived CDR1 and CDR2 are SGHRS and YFSETQ. CDR3 DNA sequence: TGCGCCAGCAGCTTGGGTCTCGCCCAGGGGGAGACCCAGTACTTC. Protein sequence: CASSLGLAQGETQYF.

V gene TRBV7-9 combines with J gene TRBJ2-1; D may be TRBD2 (5 bases). Germline assignment: CDR1 SEHNR and CDR2 FQNEAQ (reference sequence). The ends were cut back, 1 base at V and 3 bases at J, with 13 bases in the middle. The CDR3 is 16 amino acids. DNA for the CDR3: TGTGCCAGCAGCTTAGAACAGTGGGAGATCTACAATGAGCAGTTCTTC. Protein sequence: CASSLEQWEIYNEQFF.

The chain links TRBV7-6 to TRBJ2-3; TRBD1 matches at 8 bases. Germline CDR1 and CDR2: SGHVS and FNYEAQ. CDR3 size: 15 residues. The V and J ends lost 5 bases and 2 bases, in that order; junction bases with no gene match: 6. As DNA, the CDR3 is TGTGCCAGCAGCCTGGGACAGGCGCCCACAGATACGCAGTATTTT. It translates to CASSLGQAPTDTQYF.

V usage is TRBV7-3 and J usage is TRBJ1-2, with a tentative D call TRBD1 (5 bases). This CDR3 comprises 15 residues. Germline lookup yields CDR1 SGHTA and CDR2 FQGTGA. The V gene lost 6 bases and the J gene lost 5 bases, with 19 bases spanning the gap. The CDR3 coding sequence is TGTGCCAGCAGTATCGTCGGGGGAGGGAGTTATGGCTACACCTTC. Translation gives CASSIVGGGSYGYTF.

About this clone: Germline is not matched at one junction end, which may reflect a read error. The V and J genes are TRBV5-1 and TRBJ1-2; D remains ambiguous. Germline V gene lookup returns CDR1 SGHRS and CDR2 YFSETQ. This CDR3 spans 12 amino acids. CDR3 nucleotides: TGCGCCAGCAGCTTGGCCGAGGGTTCAATGAGCTTC. Translation gives CASSLAEGSMSF.

The V gene is TRBV15, the J gene TRBJ2-6, with D perhaps TRBD2 (6 bases). The germline V gene encodes CDR1 LNHNV and CDR2 YYDKDF (reference sequence). This CDR3 has 16 residues. V shed 1 base and J shed 4 bases, with 11 bases lying between them. The CDR3 protein is CATSRAGAGGANVLTF. CDR3 nucleotides: TGTGCCACCAGCAGAGCTGGCGCGGGAGGGGCCAACGTCCTGACTTTC.

This clone showed up just once. This sequence joins TRBV11-3 and TRBJ2-3; a weak D match, TRBD1 (5 bases). The CDR3 length is 16 residues. Germline values: CDR1 SGHNT, CDR2 YENEEA. V lost 1 base, J lost 7 bases, and 18 bases lay in between. In DNA, the CDR3 is TGTGCCAGCAGCTTAGTGTCTACAGGATCGGAGCATACGCAGTATTTT. Amino acids: CASSLVSTGSEHTQYF. The full variable domain, completed using reference TRBV11-3 and TRBJ2-3, is EAGVVQSPRYKIIEKKQPVAFWCNPISGHNTLYWYLQNLGQGPELLIRYENEEAVDDSQLPKDRFSAERLKGVDSTLKIQPAELGDSAVYLCASSLVSTGSEHTQYFGPGTRLTVL.

This clone came up once. This rearrangement joins TRBV5-1 to TRBJ2-5; 9 bases are a match to TRBD1. The CDR3 consists of 18 residues. In germline, CDR1 is SGHRS, CDR2 YFSETQ. J was trimmed by 4 bases and V by 4 bases; bases with no gene match: 17. The CDR3 region has the DNA TGCGCCAGCAGCCCCACGGGACAGGGCTTCTGGAAGAGAGAGACCCAGTACTTC. Encoded protein: CASSPTGQGFWKRETQYF.

The chain couples TRBV5-1 to TRBJ1-1; D ambiguous. Trimming left V 0 bases short and J 1 base short, with 10 bases between. Germline V lookup: CDR1 SGHRS, CDR2 YFSETQ. This CDR3 region has 15 residues. The DNA of the CDR3 is TGCGCCAGCAGCTTGGCCGTCAGGAAGAACACTGAAGCTTTCTTT. Protein: CASSLAVRKNTEAFF.

The rearrangement links TRBV6-5 to TRBJ2-7; 13 bases fit TRBD2. There are 13 residues in the CDR3. CDR1 and CDR2 from the germline V gene are MNHEY and SVGAGI. J gave up 2 bases and V 8 bases, and 0 bases lay outside the gene matches. The CDR3 region is CASGTSGTYEQYF. Here the CDR3 DNA reads TGTGCCAGCGGGACTAGCGGGACCTACGAGCAGTACTTC.

The J gene is TRBJ2-1, the V gene TRBV9; 12 bases align to TRBD2. Germline CDR1 reads SGDLS; CDR2 reads YYNGEE. The CDR3 contains 17 residues. After removal of 4 bases from V and 4 bases from J, the junction contained 9 bases not matched to a gene. As DNA, the CDR3 is TGTGCCAGCAGCACCCACTCCGGGACTAGCGGGTACAATGAGCAGTTCTTC. Translated, it gives CASSTHSGTSGYNEQFF.

The J gene is TRBJ2-7, the V gene TRBV7-9; 7 bases match TRBD2. This CDR3 contains 17 residues. Trimming cost V 7 bases and J 0 bases; bases outside gene matches: 15. CDR1 SEHNR and CDR2 FQNEAQ come from the germline V gene (reference sequence). This CDR3 reads CASISLSGASGSYEQYF. The CDR3 region has the DNA TGTGCCAGCATTTCCCTCAGTGGGGCTAGCGGCTCCTACGAGCAGTACTTC.

The genes are TRBV7-9 and TRBJ2-1, with D uncertain. The CDR3 loop spans 12 amino acids. Between the trimmed V and J ends, which lost 5 bases and 5 bases, there was a span of 7 bases. Germline-derived CDR1 and CDR2 are SEHNR and FQNEAQ (reference sequence). In DNA form, the CDR3 reads TGTGCCAGCAGCCCGGTGCACAATGAGCAGTTCTTC. Protein: CASSPVHNEQFF.

The V and J genes are TRBV19 and TRBJ2-7; tentative D call: TRBD1 (5 bases). Between the trimmed V and J ends, which lost 6 bases and 6 bases, there was a span of 15 bases. There are 13 residues in the CDR3. CDR1 is LNHDA and CDR2 is SQIVND in the germline V gene (reference sequence). As DNA, the CDR3 is TGTGCCAGTAGCACGCAGGGCGTAAGCGAGCAGTACTTC. Its translation: CASSTQGVSEQYF.

This clone appeared once. The rearrangement links TRBV5-1 to TRBJ1-1, with TRBD1 as a possible D gene (6 bases). V lost 3 bases and J 5 bases, leaving 17 bases between the germline ends. Germline V gives CDR1 SGHRS, CDR2 YFSETQ. The CDR3 covers 15 residues. CDR3 residues: CASSSHGAGVTEAFF. Written as DNA, the CDR3 is TGCGCCAGCAGCTCCCATGGGGCAGGGGTGACTGAAGCTTTCTTT.

The chain couples TRBV6-5 to TRBJ2-1; 8 bases map to TRBD2. The length of the CDR3 is 15 residues. Unmatched junction bases numbered 5, after V lost 3 bases and J lost 4 bases. Germline CDR1 reads MNHEY; CDR2 reads SVGAGI. CDR3 nucleotides: TGTGCCAGCAGTTATTCCGGGACTAGGTACAATGAGCAGTTCTTC. It is translated as CASSYSGTRYNEQFF.

This sequence joins TRBV5-1 and TRBJ1-1; D is uncertain. This CDR3 is built from 13 residues. The germline gives CDR1 SGHRS, CDR2 YFSETQ. The germline V and J ends were trimmed by 9 bases and 0 bases, with 12 bases remaining between them. The CDR3 reads CATAPYMNTEAFF. CDR3 coding DNA: TGCGCCACCGCTCCGTACATGAACACTGAAGCTTTCTTT.

V and J are TRBV5-1 and TRBJ2-2, with D tentatively TRBD1 (5 bases). Germline V CDR1 and CDR2: SGHRS, YFSETQ. The CDR3 is 13 amino acids. The germline V and J ends were trimmed by 6 bases and 3 bases, with 9 bases remaining between them. In DNA form, the CDR3 reads TGCGCCAGCACAGACAGCGACACCGGGGAGCTGTTTTTT. This encodes CASTDSDTGELFF.

The chain recombines TRBV5-1 with TRBJ2-5; 9 bases align to TRBD2. The CDR3 length is 15 residues. Germline lookup yields CDR1 SGHRS and CDR2 YFSETQ. The ends lost 0 bases at V and 5 bases at J; junction bases unmatched: 5. The CDR3 DNA follows: TGCGCCAGCAGCTTGGGGCGGGGGGGCCGGGAGACCCAGTACTTC. This encodes CASSLGRGGRETQYF.

The chain is built from TRBV5-1 and TRBJ2-1; tentative D call: TRBD1 (6 bases). V was shortened by 4 bases and J by 5 bases, with 28 bases between the two germline ends. The CDR3 totals 19 residues. Germline V lookup: CDR1 SGHRS, CDR2 YFSETQ. CDR3 in amino acids: CASSQPMGWAQGKDNEQFF. The CDR3 DNA reads as TGCGCCAGCAGCCAACCCATGGGGTGGGCGCAGGGGAAAGACAATGAGCAGTTCTTC.

The genes are TRBV28 and TRBJ1-5, with D possibly being TRBD1 (6 bases). The CDR3 has 16 residues. Germline V gene data show CDR1 as MDHEN and CDR2 as SYDVKM. V shed 4 bases and J shed 2 bases, with 15 bases lying between them. The CDR3 loop reads CASSSLMTGGNQPQHF. The DNA of the CDR3 is TGTGCCAGCAGTTCATTAATGACAGGCGGCAATCAGCCCCAGCATTTT.

This clone was detected only a few times. V gene TRBV10-1 combines with J gene TRBJ1-1; D not certain. Germline assignment: CDR1 WNHNN and CDR2 SYGVQD (reference sequence). The CDR3 covers 13 residues. V was cut by 0 bases and J by 5 bases, with 7 bases left in between. The CDR3 protein is CASSESTRTEAFF. Here the CDR3 DNA reads TGCGCCAGCAGTGAGTCGACCAGGACTGAAGCTTTCTTT.

The chain is built from TRBV9 and TRBJ2-7; possible D gene TRBD1, 6 bases. Trimming left V 2 bases short and J 5 bases short, with 14 bases between. The CDR3 has 14 amino acids. In germline, CDR1 is SGDLS, CDR2 YYNGEE. Here the CDR3 reads CASSVTGNRNEQYF. The DNA of the CDR3 is TGTGCCAGCAGCGTCACAGGGAATAGGAACGAGCAGTACTTC.

The chain combines TRBV6-5 with TRBJ1-5; D possibly corresponds to TRBD1 (5 bases). This CDR3 region has 16 residues. The V gene lost 0 bases and the J gene lost 5 bases, with 14 bases spanning the gap. The germline gives CDR1 MNHEY, CDR2 SVGAGI. The CDR3, as DNA: TGTGCCAGCAGTTACTCGAGGACAACCAGAGATCAGCCCCAGCATTTT. This encodes CASSYSRTTRDQPQHF.

This chain uses TRBV11-2 with TRBJ1-1; D is perhaps TRBD1 (5 bases). V lost 3 bases and J 2 bases, leaving 10 bases between the germline ends. Germline loops: CDR1 SGHAT, CDR2 FQNNGV. This CDR3 contains 14 residues. CDR3 protein: CASSFGGGNTEAFF. CDR3 DNA sequence: TGTGCCAGCAGCTTTGGGGGGGGAAACACTGAAGCTTTCTTT.

This clone showed up just a few times. The gene calls are TRBV5-6 and TRBJ1-6; 7 nucleotides line up with TRBD1. This CDR3 has 12 residues. Germline V gives CDR1 SGHDT, CDR2 YYEEEE. Trimming cost V 3 bases and J 14 bases; bases outside gene matches: 5. This CDR3 is CASSWTGGSLHF. DNA for the CDR3: TGTGCCAGCAGCTGGACAGGTGGGTCCCTCCACTTT.

The chain combines TRBV7-4 with TRBJ1-5; TRBD1 matches 7 bases. V lost 4 bases to trimming and J lost 0 bases; unmatched junction nucleotides: 3. Germline V CDR1 and CDR2: SGHVT, SQSDAQ. This CDR3 region has 15 residues. CDR3 region: CASSSGQSSNQPQHF. DNA of the CDR3: TGTGCCAGCAGCTCGGGACAGTCTAGCAATCAGCCCCAGCATTTT.